The clone carrying this T cell receptor beta chain came up a few times. Sample time point: after trial treatment. Treatment noted: LDRT plus nivolumab, ipilimumab, low-dose cyclophosphamide and aspirin (RACIN trial). Patients qualified if they had advanced solid tumors that lacked tumor-infiltrating lymphocytes. Covering alpha and beta chains, TRAV- and TRBV-specific primers were used for the first-strand cDNA. Using a constant-region primer together with a V-primer adapter, TCRs were subjected to 15 to 25 PCR cycles of amplification. One entry per CDR3 protein results from TCRdb running MiXCR on the reads. The data contain nearly 60,000 distinct CDR3 sequences, about a quarter of them singletons. This CDR3 region has 16 residues. Trimming at V came to 5 bases and at J to 5 bases, leaving 6 bases not matched to a gene. The data are from a study of low-dose radiotherapy and immunotherapy resistance in tumors. Background on the study: The study administered intravenous cyclophosphamide at 200 mg/m2 every two weeks, one day ahead of radiation and immunotherapy. Daily, from cycle 1 day 1 and for four cycles, patients took oral aspirin 300 mg.

The receptor was isolated from a male donor with prostate cancer. The sample was PBMCs, taken after low-dose radiotherapy plus immunotherapy. The V gene is TRBV12-3 or TRBV12-4, the J gene TRBJ2-2, with 12 bases identical to TRBD2. Written as DNA, the CDR3 is TGTGCCAGCAGTCTACGACTAGCGGGAGAAACCGGGGAGCTGTTTTTT. Translated: CASSLRLAGETGELFF.